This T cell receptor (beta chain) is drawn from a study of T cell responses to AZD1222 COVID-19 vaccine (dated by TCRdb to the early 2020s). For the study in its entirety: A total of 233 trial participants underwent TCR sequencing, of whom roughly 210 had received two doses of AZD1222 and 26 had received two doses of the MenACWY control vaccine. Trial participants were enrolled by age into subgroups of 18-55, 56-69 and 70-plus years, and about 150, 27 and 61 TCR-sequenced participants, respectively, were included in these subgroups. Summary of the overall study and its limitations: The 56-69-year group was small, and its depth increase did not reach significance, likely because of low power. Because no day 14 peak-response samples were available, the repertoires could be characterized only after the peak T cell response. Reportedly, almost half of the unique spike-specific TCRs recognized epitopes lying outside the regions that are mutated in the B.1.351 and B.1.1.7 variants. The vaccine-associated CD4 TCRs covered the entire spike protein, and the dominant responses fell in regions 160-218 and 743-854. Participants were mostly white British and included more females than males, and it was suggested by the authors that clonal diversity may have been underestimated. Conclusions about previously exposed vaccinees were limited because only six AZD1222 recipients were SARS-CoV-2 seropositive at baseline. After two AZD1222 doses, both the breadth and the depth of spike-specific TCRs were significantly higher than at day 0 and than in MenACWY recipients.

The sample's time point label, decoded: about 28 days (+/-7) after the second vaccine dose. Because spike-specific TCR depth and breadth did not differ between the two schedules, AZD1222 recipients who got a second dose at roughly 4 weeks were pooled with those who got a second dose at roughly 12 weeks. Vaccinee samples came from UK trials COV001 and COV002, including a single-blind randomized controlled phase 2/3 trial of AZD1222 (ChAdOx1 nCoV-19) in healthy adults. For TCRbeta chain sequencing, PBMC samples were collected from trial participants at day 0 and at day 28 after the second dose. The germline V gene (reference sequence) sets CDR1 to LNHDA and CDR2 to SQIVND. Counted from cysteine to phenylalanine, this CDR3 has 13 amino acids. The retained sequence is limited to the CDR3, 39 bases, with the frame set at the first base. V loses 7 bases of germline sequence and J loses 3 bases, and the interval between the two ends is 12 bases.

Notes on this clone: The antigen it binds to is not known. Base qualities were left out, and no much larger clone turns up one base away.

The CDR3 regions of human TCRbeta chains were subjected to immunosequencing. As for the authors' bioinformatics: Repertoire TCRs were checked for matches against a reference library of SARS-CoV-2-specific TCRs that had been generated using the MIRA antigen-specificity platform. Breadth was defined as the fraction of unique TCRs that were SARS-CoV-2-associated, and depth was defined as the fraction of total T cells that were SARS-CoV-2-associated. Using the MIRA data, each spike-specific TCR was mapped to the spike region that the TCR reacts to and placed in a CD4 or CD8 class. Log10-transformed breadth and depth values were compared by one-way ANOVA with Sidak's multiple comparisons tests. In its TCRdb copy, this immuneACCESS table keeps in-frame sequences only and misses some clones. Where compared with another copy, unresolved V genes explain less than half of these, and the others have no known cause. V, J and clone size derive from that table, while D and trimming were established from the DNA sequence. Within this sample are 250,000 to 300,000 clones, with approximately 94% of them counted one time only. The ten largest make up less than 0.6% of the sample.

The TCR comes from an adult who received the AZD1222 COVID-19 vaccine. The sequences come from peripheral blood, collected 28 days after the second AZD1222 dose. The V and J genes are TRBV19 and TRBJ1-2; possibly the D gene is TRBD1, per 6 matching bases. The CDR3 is CASTQGMYYGYTF. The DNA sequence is TGTGCCAGTACCCAGGGGATGTACTATGGCTACACCTTC.